Sequencing of this T cell receptor beta chain was carried out in a study of fetal regulatory T cell absence and autoimmunity. Study outcomes and limitations: TRB gene family usage was broadly similar in cord blood and pancreas.

Libraries were prepared by immunoSEQ multiplex PCR; TCRdb keeps only in-frame clonotypes and omits some of them. The sample holds around 100,000 clones, more than 70% seen once. The table lists this clone with a few counts. No antigen is known for it. The CDR3 spans 14 residues. V lost 4 bases and J lost 3, with 13 bases in between. Germline V gene lookup returns CDR1 SGHNT and CDR2 YENEEA. The sequencing sample was made of pancreas tissue. This clonotype was sampled from a male donor with IPEX syndrome. The V gene is TRBV11-3, the J gene TRBJ2-7; a weak D match, TRBD2 (6 bases). CDR3: CASSSPLRDYEQYF. DNA of the CDR3: TGTGCCAGCAGCTCCCCTTTGCGGGACTACGAGCAGTACTTC.